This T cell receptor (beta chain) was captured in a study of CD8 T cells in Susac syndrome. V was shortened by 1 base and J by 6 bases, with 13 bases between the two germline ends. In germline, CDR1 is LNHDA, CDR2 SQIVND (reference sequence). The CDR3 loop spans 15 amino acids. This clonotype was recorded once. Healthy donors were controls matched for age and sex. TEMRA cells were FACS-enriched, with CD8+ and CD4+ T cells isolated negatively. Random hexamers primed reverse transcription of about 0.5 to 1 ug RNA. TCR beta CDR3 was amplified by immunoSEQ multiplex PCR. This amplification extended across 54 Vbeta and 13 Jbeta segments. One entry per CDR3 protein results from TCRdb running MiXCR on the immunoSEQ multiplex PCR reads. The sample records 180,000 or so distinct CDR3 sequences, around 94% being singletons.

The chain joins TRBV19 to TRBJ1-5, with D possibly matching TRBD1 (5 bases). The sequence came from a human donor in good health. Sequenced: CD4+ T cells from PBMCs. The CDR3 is CASSIVRPGGQPQHF. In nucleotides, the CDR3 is TGTGCCAGTAGTATAGTCCGGCCCGGGGGTCAGCCCCAGCATTTT.